What follows describes a single TCR beta chain. This specimen comes from a study of T-cell reconstitution after alpha-beta-depleted transplantation in children. The V gene's germline CDR1 is MNHEY and CDR2 SVGEGT. The ends lost 4 bases at V and 4 bases at J; junction bases unmatched: 13. The CDR3 extends over 17 amino acids. Unique molecular identifiers were built into the TCRbeta library. MiXCR, run by TCRdb on the PCR reads, gives a single entry per CDR3 protein. The data hold 490,000 or so distinct CDR3 sequences, with under 15% observed a single time. The clonotype was recovered from a human donor who donated a stem cell graft to a child with combined immunodeficiency. The chain is built from TRBV6-2 or TRBV6-3 and TRBJ1-5; the match to TRBD1 covers 7 bases. Specimen: PBMCs from the stem cell graft donor, collected from the stem cell graft. The DNA of the CDR3 is TGTGCCAGCAGTTTCAGACTCGGGACAGCCCTTAATCAGCCCCAGCATTTT. Protein product: CASSFRLGTALNQPQHF.